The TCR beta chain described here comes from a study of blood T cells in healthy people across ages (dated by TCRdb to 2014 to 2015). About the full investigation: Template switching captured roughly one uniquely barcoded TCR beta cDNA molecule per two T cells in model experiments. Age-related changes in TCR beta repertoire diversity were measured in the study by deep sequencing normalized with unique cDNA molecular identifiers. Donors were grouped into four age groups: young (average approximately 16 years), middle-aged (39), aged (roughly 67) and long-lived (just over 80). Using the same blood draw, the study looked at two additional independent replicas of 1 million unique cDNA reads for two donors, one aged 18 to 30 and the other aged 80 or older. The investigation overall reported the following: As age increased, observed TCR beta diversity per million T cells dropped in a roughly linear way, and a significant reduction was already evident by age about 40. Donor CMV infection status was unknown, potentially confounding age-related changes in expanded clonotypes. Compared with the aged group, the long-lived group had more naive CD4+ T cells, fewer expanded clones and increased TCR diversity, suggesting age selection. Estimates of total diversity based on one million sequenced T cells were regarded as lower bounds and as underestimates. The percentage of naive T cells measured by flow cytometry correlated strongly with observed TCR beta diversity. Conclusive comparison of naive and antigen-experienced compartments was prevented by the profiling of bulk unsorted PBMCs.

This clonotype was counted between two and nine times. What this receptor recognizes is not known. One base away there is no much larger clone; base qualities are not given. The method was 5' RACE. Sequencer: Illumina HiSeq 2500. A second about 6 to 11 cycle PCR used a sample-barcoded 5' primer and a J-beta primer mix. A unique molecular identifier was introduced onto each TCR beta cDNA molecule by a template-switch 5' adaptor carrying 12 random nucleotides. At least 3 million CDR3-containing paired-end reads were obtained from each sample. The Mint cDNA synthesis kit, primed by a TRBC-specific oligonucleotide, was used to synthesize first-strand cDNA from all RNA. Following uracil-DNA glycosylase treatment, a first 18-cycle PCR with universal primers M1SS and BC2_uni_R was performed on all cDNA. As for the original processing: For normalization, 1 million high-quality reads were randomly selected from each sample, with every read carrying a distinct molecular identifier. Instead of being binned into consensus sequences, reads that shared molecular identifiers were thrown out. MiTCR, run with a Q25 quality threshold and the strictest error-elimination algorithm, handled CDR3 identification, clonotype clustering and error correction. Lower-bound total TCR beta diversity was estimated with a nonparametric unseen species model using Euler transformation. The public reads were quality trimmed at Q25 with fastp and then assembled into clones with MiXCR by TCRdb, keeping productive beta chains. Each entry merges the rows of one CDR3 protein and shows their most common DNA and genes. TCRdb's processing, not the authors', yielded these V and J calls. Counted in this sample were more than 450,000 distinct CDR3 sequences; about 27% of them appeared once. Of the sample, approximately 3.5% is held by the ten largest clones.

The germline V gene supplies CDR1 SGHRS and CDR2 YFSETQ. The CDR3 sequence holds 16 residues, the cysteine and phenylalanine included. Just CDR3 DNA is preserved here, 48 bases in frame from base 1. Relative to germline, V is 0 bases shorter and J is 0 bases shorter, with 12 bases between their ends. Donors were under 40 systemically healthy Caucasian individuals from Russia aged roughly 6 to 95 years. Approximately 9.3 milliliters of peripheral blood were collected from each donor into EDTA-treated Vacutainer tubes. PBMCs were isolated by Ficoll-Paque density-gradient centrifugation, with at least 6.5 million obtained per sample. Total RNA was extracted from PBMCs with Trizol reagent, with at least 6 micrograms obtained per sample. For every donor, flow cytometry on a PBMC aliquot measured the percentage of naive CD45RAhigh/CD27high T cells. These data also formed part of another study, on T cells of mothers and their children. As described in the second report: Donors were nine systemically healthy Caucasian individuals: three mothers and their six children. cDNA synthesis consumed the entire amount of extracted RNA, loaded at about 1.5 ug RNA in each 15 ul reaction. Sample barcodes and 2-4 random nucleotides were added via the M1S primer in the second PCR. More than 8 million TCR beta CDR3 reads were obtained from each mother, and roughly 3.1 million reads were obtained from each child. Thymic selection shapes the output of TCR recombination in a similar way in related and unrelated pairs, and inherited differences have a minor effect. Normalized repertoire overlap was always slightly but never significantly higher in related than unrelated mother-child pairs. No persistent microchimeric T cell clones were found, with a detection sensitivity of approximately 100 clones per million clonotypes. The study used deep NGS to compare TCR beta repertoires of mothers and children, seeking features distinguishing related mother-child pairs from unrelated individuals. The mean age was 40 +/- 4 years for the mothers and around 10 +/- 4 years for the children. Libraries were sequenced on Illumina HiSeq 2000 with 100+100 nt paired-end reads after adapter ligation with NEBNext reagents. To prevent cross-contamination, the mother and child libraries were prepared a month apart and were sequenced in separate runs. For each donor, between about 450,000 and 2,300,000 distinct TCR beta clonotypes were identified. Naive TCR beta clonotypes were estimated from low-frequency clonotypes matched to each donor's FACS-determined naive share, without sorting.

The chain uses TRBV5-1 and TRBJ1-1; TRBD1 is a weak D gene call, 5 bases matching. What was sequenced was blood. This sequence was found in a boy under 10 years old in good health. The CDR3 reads CASSLEDIGLNTEAFF. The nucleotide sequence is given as TGCGCCAGCAGCTTGGAGGACATAGGCTTGAACACTGAAGCTTTCTTT. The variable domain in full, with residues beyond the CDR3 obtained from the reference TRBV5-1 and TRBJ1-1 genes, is KAGVTQTPRYLIKTRGQQVTLSCSPISGHRSVSWYQQTPGQGLQFLFEYFSETQRNKGNFPGRFSGRQFSNSRSEMNVSTLELGDSALYLCASSLEDIGLNTEAFFGQGTRLTVV.